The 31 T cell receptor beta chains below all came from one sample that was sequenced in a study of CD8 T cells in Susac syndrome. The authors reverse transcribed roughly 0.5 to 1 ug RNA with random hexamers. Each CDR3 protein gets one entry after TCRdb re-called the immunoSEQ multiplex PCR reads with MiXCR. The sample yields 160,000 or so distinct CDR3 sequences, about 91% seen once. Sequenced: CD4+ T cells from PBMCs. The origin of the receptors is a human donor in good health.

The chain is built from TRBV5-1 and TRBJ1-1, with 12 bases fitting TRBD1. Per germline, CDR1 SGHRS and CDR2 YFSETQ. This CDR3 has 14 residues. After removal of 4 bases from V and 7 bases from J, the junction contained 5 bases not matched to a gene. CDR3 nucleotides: TGCGCCAGCAGCGCGGGACAGGGGGCGAGTGAAGCTTTCTTT. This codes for CASSAGQGASEAFF.

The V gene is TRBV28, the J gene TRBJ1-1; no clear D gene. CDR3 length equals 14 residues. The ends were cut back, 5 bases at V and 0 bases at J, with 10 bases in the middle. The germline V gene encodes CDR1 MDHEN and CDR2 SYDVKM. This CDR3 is CASSLTGMNTEAFF. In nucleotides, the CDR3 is TGTGCCAGCAGTCTAACCGGTATGAACACTGAAGCTTTCTTT. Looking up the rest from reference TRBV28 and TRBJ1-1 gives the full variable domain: DVKVTQSSRYLVKRTGEKVFLECVQDMDHENMFWYRQDPGLGLRLIYFSYDVKMKEKGDIPEGYSVSREKKERFSLILESASTNQTSMYLCASSLTGMNTEAFFGQGTRLTVV.

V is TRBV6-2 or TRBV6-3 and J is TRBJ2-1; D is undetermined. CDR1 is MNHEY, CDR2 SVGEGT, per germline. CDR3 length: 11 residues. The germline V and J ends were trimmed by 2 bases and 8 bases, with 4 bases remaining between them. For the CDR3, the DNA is TGTGCCAGCAGTTACGAAGATGAGCAGTTCTTC. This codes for CASSYEDEQFF.

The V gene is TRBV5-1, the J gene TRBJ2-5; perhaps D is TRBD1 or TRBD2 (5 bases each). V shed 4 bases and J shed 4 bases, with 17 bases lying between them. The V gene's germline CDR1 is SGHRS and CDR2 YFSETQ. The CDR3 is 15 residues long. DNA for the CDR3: TGCGCCAGCAGCCTGGGAGCGAGGGGTGGAGAGACCCAGTACTTC. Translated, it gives CASSLGARGGETQYF.

The CDR3 here is CSARPFAGGYTF. The CDR3 coding sequence is TGCAGTGCTAGACCCTTCGCGGGTGGCTACACCTTC. The chain joins TRBV20-1 to TRBJ1-2; D call uncertain. V was clipped by 2 bases and J by 7 bases, with 11 bases between them. This CDR3 region has 12 residues. Looked up from germline, CDR1 is DFQATT and CDR2 is SNEGSKA (reference sequence).

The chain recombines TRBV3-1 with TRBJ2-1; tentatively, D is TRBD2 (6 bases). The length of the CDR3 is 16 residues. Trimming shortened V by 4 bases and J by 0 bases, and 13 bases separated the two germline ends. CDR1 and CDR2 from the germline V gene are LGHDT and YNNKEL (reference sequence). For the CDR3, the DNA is TGTGCCAGCAGCCTCCGAGCCGGGAGCTCCTACAATGAGCAGTTCTTC. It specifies CASSLRAGSSYNEQFF.

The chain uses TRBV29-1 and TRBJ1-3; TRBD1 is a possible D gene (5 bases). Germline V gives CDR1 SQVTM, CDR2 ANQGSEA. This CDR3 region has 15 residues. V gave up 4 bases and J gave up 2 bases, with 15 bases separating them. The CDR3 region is CSVVELRGTGNTIYF. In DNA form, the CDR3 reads TGCAGCGTTGTGGAGTTGAGGGGAACTGGAAACACCATATATTTT.

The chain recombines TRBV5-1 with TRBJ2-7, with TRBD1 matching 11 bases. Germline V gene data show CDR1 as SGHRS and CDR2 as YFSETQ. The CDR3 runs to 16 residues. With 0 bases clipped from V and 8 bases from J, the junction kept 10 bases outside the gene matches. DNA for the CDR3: TGCGCCAGCAGCTTGGAAGGGACAGGGGGACTGGTACAGCAGTACTTC. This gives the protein CASSLEGTGGLVQQYF.

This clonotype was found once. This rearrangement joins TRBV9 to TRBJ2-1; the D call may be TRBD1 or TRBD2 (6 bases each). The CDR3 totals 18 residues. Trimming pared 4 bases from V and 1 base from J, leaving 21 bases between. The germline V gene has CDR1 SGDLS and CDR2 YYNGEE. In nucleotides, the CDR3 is TGTGCCAGCAGCCCTCACAAGAGGGGGAGGAGGTCCTACAATGAGCAGTTCTTC. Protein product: CASSPHKRGRRSYNEQFF. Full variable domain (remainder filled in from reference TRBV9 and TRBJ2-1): DSGVTQTPKHLITATGQRVTLRCSPRSGDLSVYWYQQSLDQGLQFLIQYYNGEERAKGNILERFSAQQFPDLHSELNLSSLELGDSALYFCASSPHKRGRRSYNEQFFGPGTRLTVL.

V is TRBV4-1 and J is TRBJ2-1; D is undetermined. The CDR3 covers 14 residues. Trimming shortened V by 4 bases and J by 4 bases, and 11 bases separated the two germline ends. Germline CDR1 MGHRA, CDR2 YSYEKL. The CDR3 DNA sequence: TGCGCCAGCAGCCCTCTTGGGCAGTACAATGAGCAGTTCTTC. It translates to CASSPLGQYNEQFF.

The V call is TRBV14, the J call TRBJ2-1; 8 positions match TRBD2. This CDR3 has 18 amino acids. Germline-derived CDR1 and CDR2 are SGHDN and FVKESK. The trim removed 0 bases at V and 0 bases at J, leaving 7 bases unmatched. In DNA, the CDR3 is TGTGCCAGCAGCCAAGATTTGACTAGCGCAAGCTCCTACAATGAGCAGTTCTTC. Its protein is CASSQDLTSASSYNEQFF.

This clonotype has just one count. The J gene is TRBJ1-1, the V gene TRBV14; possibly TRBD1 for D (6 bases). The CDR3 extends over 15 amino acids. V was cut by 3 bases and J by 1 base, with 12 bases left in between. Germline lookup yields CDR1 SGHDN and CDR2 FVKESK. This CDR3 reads CASSQMGATNTEAFF. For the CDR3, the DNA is TGTGCCAGCAGCCAGATGGGGGCTACGAACACTGAAGCTTTCTTT.

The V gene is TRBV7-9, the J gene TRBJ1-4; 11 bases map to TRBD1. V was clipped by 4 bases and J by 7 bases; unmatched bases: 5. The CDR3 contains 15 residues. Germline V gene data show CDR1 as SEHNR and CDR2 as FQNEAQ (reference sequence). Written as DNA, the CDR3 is TGTGCCAGCAGCTCCCGGACAGGGGGCCGTGAAAAACTGTTTTTT. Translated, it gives CASSSRTGGREKLFF. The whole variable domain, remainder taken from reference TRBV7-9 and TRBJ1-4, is DTGVSQNPRHKITKRGQNVTFRCDPISEHNRLYWYRQTLGQGPEFLTYFQNEAQLEKSRLLSDRFSAERPKGSFSTLEIQRTEQGDSAMYLCASSSRTGGREKLFFGSGTQLSVL.

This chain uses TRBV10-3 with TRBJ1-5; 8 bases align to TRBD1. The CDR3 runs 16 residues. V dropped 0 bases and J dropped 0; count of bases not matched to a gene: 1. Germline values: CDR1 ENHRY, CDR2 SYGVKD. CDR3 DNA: TGTGCCATCAGTGAGTCGACAGGGGATAGCAATCAGCCCCAGCATTTT. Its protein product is CAISESTGDSNQPQHF.

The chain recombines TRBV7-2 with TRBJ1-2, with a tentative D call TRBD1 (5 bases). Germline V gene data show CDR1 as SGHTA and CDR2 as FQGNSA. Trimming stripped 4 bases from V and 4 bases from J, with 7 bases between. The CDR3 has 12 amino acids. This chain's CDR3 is CASSWDGYGYTF. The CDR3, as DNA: TGTGCCAGCAGCTGGGACGGCTATGGCTACACCTTC.

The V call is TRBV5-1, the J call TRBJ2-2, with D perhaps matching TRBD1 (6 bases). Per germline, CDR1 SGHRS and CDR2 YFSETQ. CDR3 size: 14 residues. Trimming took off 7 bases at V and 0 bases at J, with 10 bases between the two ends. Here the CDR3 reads CASSTGTNTGELFF. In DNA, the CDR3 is TGCGCCAGCTCTACAGGGACGAACACCGGGGAGCTGTTTTTT.

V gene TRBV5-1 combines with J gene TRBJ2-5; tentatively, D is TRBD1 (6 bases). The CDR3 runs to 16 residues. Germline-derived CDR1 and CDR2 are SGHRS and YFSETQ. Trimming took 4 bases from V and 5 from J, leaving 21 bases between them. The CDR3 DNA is TGCGCCAGCAGCCCGACAGTCCTGACAGGAGCGGAGACCCAGTACTTC. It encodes CASSPTVLTGAETQYF.

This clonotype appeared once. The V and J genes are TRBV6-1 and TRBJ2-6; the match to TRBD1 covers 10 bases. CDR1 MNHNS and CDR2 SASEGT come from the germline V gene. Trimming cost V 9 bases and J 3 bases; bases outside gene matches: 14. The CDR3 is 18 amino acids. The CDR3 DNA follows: TGTGCCAGTCGGATACCGGGACAGGGGTTTTTTGGGGCCAACGTCCTGACTTTC. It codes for CASRIPGQGFFGANVLTF.

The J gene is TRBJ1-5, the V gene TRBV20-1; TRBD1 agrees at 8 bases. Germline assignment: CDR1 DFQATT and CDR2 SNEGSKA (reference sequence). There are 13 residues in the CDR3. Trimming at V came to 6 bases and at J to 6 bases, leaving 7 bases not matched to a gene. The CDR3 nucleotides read TGCAGTGCCTATCCAGGGGGCAGTCAGCCCCAGCATTTT. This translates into CSAYPGGSQPQHF.

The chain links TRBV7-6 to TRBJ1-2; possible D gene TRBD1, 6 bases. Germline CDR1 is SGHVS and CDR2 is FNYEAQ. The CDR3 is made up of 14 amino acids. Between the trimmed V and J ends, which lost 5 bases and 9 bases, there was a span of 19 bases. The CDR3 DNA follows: TGTGCCAGCAGCGGCCCCGGGACACAGAGGAGCTACACCTTC. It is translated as CASSGPGTQRSYTF.

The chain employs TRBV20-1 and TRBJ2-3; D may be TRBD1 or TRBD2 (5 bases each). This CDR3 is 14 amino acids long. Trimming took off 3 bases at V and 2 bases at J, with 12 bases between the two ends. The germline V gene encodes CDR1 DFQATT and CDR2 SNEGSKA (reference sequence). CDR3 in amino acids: CSARLRGLTDTQYF. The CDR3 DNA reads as TGCAGTGCTAGGCTCCGGGGCCTCACAGATACGCAGTATTTT.

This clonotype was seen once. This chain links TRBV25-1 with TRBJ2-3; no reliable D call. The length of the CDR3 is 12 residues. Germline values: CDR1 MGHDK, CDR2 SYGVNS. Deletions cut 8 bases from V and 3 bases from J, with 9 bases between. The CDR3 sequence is CASHSRTDTQYF. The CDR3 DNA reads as TGTGCCAGCCACAGTAGGACAGATACGCAGTATTTT.

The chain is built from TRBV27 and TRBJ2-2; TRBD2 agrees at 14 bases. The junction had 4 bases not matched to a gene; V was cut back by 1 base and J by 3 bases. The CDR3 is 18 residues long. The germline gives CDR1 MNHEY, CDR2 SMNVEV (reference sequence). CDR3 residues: CASSLWGLAGAYTGELFF. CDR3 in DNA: TGTGCCAGCAGTTTATGGGGACTAGCGGGAGCGTACACCGGGGAGCTGTTTTTT.

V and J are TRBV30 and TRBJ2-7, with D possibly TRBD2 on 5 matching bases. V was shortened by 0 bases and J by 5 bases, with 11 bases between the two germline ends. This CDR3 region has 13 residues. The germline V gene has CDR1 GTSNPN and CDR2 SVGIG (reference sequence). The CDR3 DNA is TGTGCCTGGAGTGTATTTAGCGAGGACGAGCAGTACTTC. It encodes CAWSVFSEDEQYF.

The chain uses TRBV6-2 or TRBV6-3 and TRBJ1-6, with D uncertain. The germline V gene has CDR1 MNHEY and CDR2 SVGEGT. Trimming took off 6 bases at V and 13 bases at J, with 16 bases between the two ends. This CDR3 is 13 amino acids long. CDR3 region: CASRLRDVVPLHF. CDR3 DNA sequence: TGTGCCAGCAGACTCCGCGACGTCGTCCCCCTCCACTTT.

CDR3 protein: CASSIPLAGGGEQFF. The CDR3 DNA follows: TGTGCCAGTAGTATACCACTAGCGGGAGGTGGTGAGCAGTTCTTC. The chain uses TRBV19 and TRBJ2-1, with 12 bases fitting TRBD2. Germline CDR1 is LNHDA and CDR2 is SQIVND (reference sequence). V was clipped by 2 bases and J by 9 bases; unmatched bases: 5. The CDR3 covers 15 residues.

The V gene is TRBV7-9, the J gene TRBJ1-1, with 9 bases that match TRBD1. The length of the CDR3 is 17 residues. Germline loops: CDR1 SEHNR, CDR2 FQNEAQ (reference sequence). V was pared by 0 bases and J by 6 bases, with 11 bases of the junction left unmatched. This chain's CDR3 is CASSLAVNRGLRAEAFF. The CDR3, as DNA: TGTGCCAGCAGCTTAGCTGTGAACAGGGGGCTTCGAGCTGAAGCTTTCTTT.

The CDR3 DNA follows: TGTGCCAGCAGTTCGACACTAGGATTTGCAACTAATGAAAAACTGTTTTTT. Translated: CASSSTLGFATNEKLFF. This chain joins TRBV27 and TRBJ1-4, with D unclear. Per the germline V gene, CDR1 is MNHEY and CDR2 is SMNVEV (reference sequence). CDR3 length equals 17 residues. The ends were cut back, 4 bases at V and 0 bases at J, with 15 bases in the middle.

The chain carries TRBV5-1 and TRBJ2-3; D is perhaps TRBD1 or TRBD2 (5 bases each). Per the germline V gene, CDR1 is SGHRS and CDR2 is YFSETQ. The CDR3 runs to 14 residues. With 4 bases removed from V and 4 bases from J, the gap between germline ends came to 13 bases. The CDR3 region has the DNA TGCGCCAGCAGCGTCACCGGGACCCCAGATACGCAGTATTTT. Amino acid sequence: CASSVTGTPDTQYF.

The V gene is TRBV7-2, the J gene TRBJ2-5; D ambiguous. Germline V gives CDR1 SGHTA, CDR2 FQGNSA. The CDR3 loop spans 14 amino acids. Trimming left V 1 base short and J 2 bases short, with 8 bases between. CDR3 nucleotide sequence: TGTGCCAGCAGCTTAGACAGCTCACAAGAGACCCAGTACTTC. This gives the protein CASSLDSSQETQYF.

The CDR3 spells CASSQDSVYGYTF. The CDR3 region has the DNA TGCGCCAGCAGCCAAGACAGCGTCTATGGCTACACCTTC. The chain uses TRBV4-3 and TRBJ1-2; no reliable D call. With 0 bases removed from V and 4 bases from J, the gap between germline ends came to 6 bases. Per the germline V gene, CDR1 is LGHNA and CDR2 is YSLEER. This CDR3 has 13 amino acids.